The TCR beta chain described here comes from a study of OX40 agonist ivuxolimab in advanced cancers. Study-wide context: Ivuxolimab was a fully human IgG2 agonistic monoclonal antibody targeting the costimulatory receptor OX40 (CD134). Intravenous ivuxolimab was administered to patients every 2 weeks at six dose levels: 0.01, 0.1, 0.3, 1.5, 3 and 10 mg/kg. Of the roughly 52 dose-escalation patients, hepatocellular carcinoma was present in roughly 19, melanoma in approximately 15, renal cell carcinoma in 9 and head and neck cancer in 9. The dose-escalation cohort was over 70% male with a mean age of approximately 59 years, ranging from roughly 20 to 80. Patients were allowed to have had prior anti-PD-1, anti-PD-L1 or anti-CTLA-4 therapy, and about 40% of the dose-escalation patients had been treated with checkpoint inhibitors. Partial responses were achieved by three dose-escalation patients, of whom one had hepatocellular carcinoma and two had cutaneous melanoma. The point of sequencing TCRbeta in the periphery was to test whether ivuxolimab changed TCR sequence diversity and drove clonal T-cell expansion. The paper describes the monotherapy dose-escalation part (N ≈ 50 patients) of the phase I trial of ivuxolimab. Points the paper makes about the study in general: At doses of 0.1 to 3.0 mg/kg, clonal expansion of both CD4+ and CD8+ blood T cells was observed from baseline to week 6. The antigen specificity of the peripheral T cells that underwent clonal expansion was not determined. After ivuxolimab, CD8+ T cells had more expanded clones than CD4+ T cells on average. Low levels of normalized T-cell clonal expansion were also shown by some nonresponding patients. In partial responders in the 0.1-3.0 mg/kg groups, normalized peripheral clonal expansion was found to be among the lowest, especially among CD8+ T cells.

Concerning this clone itself: Its target antigen remains unknown. No per-base quality is available; no much larger clone lies one base away.

Genomic DNA was extracted from sorted cells for sequencing of the TCRbeta CDR3 region. The immunoSEQ Assay was used for sequencing of TCRbeta CDR3 regions. The table comes from immuneACCESS by way of TCRdb, which keeps in-frame sequences with V and J called. Part of the clones is missing from these tables; in studies checked, under half for an unresolved V gene and the rest for unknown reasons. This sample comprises 77,000 or so clones, 90% of them detected only once. The ten top clones hold 0.3% to 0.4% of the sample. Patients with a history of autoimmune disease or receiving systemic immunosuppression were excluded from the trial. Peripheral blood for TCR sequencing was drawn from every dose cohort at baseline, at cycle 4 day 1 and at cycle 7 day 1. The samples were taken from a phase I, first-in-human, multicenter, open-label dose-escalation trial of ivuxolimab. Adults with locally advanced or metastatic melanoma, renal cell carcinoma, hepatocellular carcinoma or head and neck squamous cell carcinoma were enrolled in the trial. Before TCR sequencing, CD4+ T cells and CD8+ T cells from peripheral blood were sorted into separate populations.

Taken from the germline V gene, the CDR1 and CDR2 loops are SGHAT and FQNNGV. The CDR3 runs 15 amino acids, cysteine and phenylalanine included. Here the CDR3 DNA is all that survives: 45 bases in frame from base 1. V has 7 bases trimmed and J has 5 bases trimmed; junction bases matching no gene number 11. The rearrangement combines TRBV11-2 with TRBJ2-5; TRBD1 matches 9 bases in the middle. Specimen: CD4+ or CD8+ T cells sorted from blood, collected in a trial of the OX40 agonist ivuxolimab. The TCR originated in an adult with an advanced solid tumor such as melanoma, head and neck, liver or kidney cancer. The DNA sequence reads TGTGCCAGCATTAAATCGGGACAGGGTTCGGAGACCCAGTACTTC. This sequence encodes CASIKSGQGSETQYF. Full variable domain (CDR3 extended with the reference TRBV11-2 and TRBJ2-5 proteins): EAGVAQSPRYKIIEKRQSVAFWCNPISGHATLYWYQQILGQGPKLLIQFQNNGVVDDSQLPKDRFSAERLKGVDSTLKIQPAKLEDSAVYLCASIKSGQGSETQYFGPGTRLLVL.